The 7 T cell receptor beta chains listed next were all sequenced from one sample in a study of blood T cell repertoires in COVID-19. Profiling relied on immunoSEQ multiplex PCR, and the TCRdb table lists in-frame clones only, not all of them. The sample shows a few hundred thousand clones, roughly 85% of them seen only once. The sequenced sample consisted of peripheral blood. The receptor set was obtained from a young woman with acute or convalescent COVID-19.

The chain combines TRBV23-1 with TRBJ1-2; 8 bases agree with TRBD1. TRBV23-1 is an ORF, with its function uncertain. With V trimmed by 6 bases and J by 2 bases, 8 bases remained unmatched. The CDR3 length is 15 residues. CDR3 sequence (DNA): TGCGCCAGCAGCCGCTACCGGACAGGGAACTATGGCTACACCTTC. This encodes CASSRYRTGNYGYTF.

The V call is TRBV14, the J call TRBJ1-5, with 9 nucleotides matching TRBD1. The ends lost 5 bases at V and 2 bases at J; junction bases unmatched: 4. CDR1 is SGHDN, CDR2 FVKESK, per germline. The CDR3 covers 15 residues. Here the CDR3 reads CASSMGQGGNQPQHF. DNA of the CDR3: TGTGCCAGCAGCATGGGACAGGGTGGCAATCAGCCCCAGCATTTT.

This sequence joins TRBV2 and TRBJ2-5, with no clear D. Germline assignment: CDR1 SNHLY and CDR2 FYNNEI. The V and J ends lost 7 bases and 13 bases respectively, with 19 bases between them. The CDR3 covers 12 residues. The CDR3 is CASKPDEIQVYF. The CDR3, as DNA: TGTGCCAGCAAACCAGATGAGATCCAGGTGTACTTC.

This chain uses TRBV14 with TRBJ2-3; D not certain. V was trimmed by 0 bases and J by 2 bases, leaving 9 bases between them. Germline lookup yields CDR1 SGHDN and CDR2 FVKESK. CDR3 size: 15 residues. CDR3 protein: CASSQDGLLTDTQYF. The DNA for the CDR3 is TGTGCCAGCAGCCAAGATGGGCTACTCACAGATACGCAGTATTTT.

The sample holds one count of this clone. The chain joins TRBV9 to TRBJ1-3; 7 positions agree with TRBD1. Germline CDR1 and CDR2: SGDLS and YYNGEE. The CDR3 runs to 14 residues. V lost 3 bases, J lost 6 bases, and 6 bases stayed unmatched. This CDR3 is CASSAYTGENTIYF. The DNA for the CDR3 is TGTGCCAGCAGCGCCTATACAGGGGAAAACACCATATATTTT.

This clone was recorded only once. The CDR3 protein is CASSEEGNEQFF. The CDR3 region has the DNA TGTGCCTCCTCGGAGGAAGGGAATGAGCAGTTCTTC. The rearrangement links TRBV30 to TRBJ2-1; D perhaps matches TRBD2 (5 bases). The CDR3 contains 12 residues. CDR1 is GTSNPN and CDR2 is SVGIG in the germline V gene (reference sequence). The V end lost 7 bases, the J end lost 7 bases, and 14 bases lay between the germline ends.

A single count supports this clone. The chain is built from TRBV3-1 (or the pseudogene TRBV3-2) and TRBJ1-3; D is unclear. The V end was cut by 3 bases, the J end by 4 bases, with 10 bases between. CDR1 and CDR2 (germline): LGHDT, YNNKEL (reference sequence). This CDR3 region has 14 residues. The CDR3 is CASSQVLRGNTIYF. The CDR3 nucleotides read TGTGCCAGCAGCCAGGTTTTGCGGGGAAACACCATATATTTT.